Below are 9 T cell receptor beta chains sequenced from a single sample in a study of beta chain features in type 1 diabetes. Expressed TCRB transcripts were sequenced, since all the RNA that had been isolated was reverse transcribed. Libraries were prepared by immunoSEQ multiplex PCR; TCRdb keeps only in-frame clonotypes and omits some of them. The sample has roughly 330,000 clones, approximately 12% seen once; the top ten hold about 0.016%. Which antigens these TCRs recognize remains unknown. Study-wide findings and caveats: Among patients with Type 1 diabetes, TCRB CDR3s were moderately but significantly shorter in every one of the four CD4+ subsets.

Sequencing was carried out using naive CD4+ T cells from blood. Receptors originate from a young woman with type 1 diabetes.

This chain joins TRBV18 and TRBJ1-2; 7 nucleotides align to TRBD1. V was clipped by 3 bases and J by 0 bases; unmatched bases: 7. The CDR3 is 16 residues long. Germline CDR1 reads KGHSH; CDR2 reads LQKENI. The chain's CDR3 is CASSPVTGPPNYGYTF. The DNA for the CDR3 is TGTGCCAGCTCACCGGTGACAGGGCCCCCTAACTATGGCTACACCTTC.

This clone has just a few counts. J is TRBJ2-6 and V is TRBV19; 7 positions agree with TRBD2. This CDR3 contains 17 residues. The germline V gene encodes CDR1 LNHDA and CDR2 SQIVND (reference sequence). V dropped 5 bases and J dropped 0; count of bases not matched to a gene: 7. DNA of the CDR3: TGTGCCAGTAGTCCGAGACTAGCCCTCTCTGGGGCCAACGTCCTGACTTTC. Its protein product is CASSPRLALSGANVLTF.

The CDR3 DNA follows: TGCGCCAGCAGTCCACGGCGGCTGGACACCGGGGAGCTGTTTTTT. Protein: CASSPRRLDTGELFF. V and J are TRBV23-1 and TRBJ2-2; D is unresolved. TRBV23-1 is treated as an ORF (open reading frame) with a function not yet certain. The V end lost 4 bases, the J end lost 3 bases, and 12 bases lay between the germline ends. The CDR3 consists of 15 residues.

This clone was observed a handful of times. In DNA, the CDR3 is TGTGCCAGCAGTCCTCCGGGGCTAGCGCTTAAAAACATTCAGTACTTC. Residues: CASSPPGLALKNIQYF. The chain employs TRBV28 and TRBJ2-4, with D maybe TRBD2 (6 bases). This CDR3 is built from 16 residues. The germline V gene encodes CDR1 MDHEN and CDR2 SYDVKM. Trimming shortened V by 5 bases and J by 4 bases, and 18 bases separated the two germline ends.

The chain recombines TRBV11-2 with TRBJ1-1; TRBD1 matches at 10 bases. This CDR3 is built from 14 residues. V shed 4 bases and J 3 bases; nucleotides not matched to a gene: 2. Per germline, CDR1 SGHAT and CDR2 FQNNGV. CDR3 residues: CASSSGQGHTEAFF. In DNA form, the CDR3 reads TGTGCCAGCAGCTCGGGACAGGGGCACACTGAAGCTTTCTTT.

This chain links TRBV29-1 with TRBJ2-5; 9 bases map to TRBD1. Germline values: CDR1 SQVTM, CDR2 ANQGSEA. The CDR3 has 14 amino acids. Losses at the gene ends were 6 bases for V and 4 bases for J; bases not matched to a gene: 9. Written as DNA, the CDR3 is TGCAGCGTAACGCGAGAGACAGGGGGAGAGACCCAGTACTTC. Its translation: CSVTRETGGETQYF.

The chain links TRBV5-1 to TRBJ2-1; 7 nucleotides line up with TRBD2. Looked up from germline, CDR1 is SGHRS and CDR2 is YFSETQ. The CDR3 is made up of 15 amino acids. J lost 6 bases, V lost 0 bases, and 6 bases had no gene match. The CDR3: CASSLGGSTFNEQFF. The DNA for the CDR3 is TGCGCCAGCAGCTTGGGCGGGAGCACGTTCAATGAGCAGTTCTTC.

Written as DNA, the CDR3 is TGTGCCAGCAGTAGCCGGGACAGGGGAGGGGATGGCTACACCTTC. Amino acids: CASSSRDRGGDGYTF. The chain uses TRBV6-5 and TRBJ1-2; 10 bases line up with TRBD1. V gave up 5 bases and J gave up 6 bases; unmatched junction bases: 9. Germline CDR1 reads MNHEY; CDR2 reads SVGAGI. CDR3 length equals 15 residues.

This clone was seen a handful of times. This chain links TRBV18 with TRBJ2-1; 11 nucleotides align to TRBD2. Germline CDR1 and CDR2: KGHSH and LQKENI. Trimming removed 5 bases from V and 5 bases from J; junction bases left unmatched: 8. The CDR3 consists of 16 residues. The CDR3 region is CASSVQGTSGNNEQFF. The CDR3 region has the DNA TGTGCCAGCTCAGTACAAGGGACTAGCGGTAACAATGAGCAGTTCTTC.